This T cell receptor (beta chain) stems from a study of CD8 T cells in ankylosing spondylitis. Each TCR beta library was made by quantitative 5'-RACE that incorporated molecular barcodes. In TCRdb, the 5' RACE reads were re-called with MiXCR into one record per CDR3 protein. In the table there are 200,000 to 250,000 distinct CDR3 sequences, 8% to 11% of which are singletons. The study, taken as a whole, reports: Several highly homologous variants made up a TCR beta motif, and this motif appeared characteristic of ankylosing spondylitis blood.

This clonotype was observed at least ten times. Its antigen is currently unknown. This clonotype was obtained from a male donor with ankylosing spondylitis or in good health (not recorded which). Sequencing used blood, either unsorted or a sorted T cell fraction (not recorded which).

CDR3 residues: CASSQDRLVAFF. Here the CDR3 DNA reads TGTGCCAGCAGCCAAGATCGGTTGGTGGCTTTCTTT. The chain has TRBV3-1 and TRBJ1-1, with unresolved D. Trimming took off 0 bases at V and 11 bases at J, with 10 bases between the two ends. The germline V gene encodes CDR1 LGHDT and CDR2 YNNKEL (reference sequence). The CDR3 covers 12 residues. Looking up the rest from reference TRBV3-1 and TRBJ1-1 gives the full variable domain: DTAVSQTPKYLVTQMGNDKSIKCEQNLGHDTMYWYKQDSKKFLKIMFSYNNKELIINETVPNRFSPKSPDKAHLNLHINSLELGDSAVYFCASSQDRLVAFFGQGTRLTVV.